One T cell receptor beta chain is described in this entry. Its target antigen remains unknown. Base-call qualities are not available, and no considerably larger clone is one nucleotide away. These data come from a study of blood T cell repertoires in COVID-19 (dated by TCRdb to 2020 to 2021). As for the study more broadly: Collaborator samples came from the United States, Italy and Spain and covered acute and convalescent phases of COVID-19. Deeply sampled blood TCRbeta repertoires from subjects exposed to, actively infected with, or recovered from COVID-19 were included in the dataset. The repertoires were made available in a free public database intended to serve as a resource for research on the immune response to SARS-CoV-2. The samples were drawn from two sources: the first 160 participants of the ongoing ImmuneRACE study, and 1,000 to 1,500 subjects contributed by 6 global collaborators. The material from the prospective study consisted of cDNA or gDNA derived from T cells, B-cell-depleted T cells, or PBMCs. Where available, HLA class I and class II types were taken from metadata supplied by the sample provider and were not determined by assay-based typing. The sample metadata nearly always contained a de-identified subject ID, COVID-19 status, age in years and sex. What the work shows at the level of the full study, not this receptor alone: The quantity of clinical and demographic metadata differed by source and by participant and was supplied without curation.

The immunoSEQ Assay, a bias-controlled multiplex PCR, was used to amplify TCRbeta CDR3 regions from genomic DNA. Processing in the source paper ran as follows. The number of nucleated cells in each sample was estimated from the amplification of reference gene primers within the assay. Sequence reads were collapsed and filtered to measure the absolute abundance of every unique TCRbeta CDR3 rearrangement. For each sample, productive Simpson clonality was calculated by taking the square root of Simpson's diversity index across productive rearrangements. In its TCRdb copy, this immuneACCESS table keeps in-frame sequences only and misses some clones. Where compared with another copy, unresolved V genes explain less than half of these, and the others have no known cause. D and trimming come from the DNA, and the V and J calls and clone size come from that table. Within this sample are around 320,000 clones, with 85% to 95% of them counted one time only. The top ten clonotypes cover around 4.2% of the sample.

Enrolling through a virtual design, the prospective study's participants ranged in age from about 18 to 89 years and lived across more than 20 United States geographic areas. In the prospective study, cohorts were assigned on the basis of participant-reported clinical history obtained from a screening survey and a study questionnaire. A participant counted as exposed if, within 2 weeks of entering the study, that participant had been in contact with someone who had a PCR-confirmed or clinician-diagnosed COVID-19 case. Each participant in the prospective study had whole blood, serum and a nasopharyngeal or oropharyngeal swab collected by mobile phlebotomists. Participants in the prospective study had the option to provide additional blood draws and questionnaires over a 2-month period. Blood samples from the prospective study were shipped frozen or at room temperature prior to DNA extraction. From cysteine to phenylalanine, the CDR3 is 16 amino acids long. Left in the record is the CDR3 DNA by itself, 48 bases read in frame from the first base. V is pruned by 1 base and J by 3 bases, leaving 7 bases of the junction without a gene match. CDR1 and CDR2, looked up from the germline V gene (reference sequence), are LGHDT and YNNKEL.

The rearranged chain carries TRBV3-1 (or the pseudogene TRBV3-2) and TRBJ1-2; 8 junctional bases match TRBD1. The receptor comes from a woman in her thirties who had been exposed to COVID-19. Sequences were obtained from PBMCs or T cells enriched from blood (not recorded which). The base sequence is TGTGCCAGCAGCCAAGTAGTGAGACAGGGGCACTATGGCTACACCTTC. This encodes CASSQVVRQGHYGYTF.